One sample yielded the 10 T cell receptor beta chains listed below, sequenced in a study of beta chain features in type 1 diabetes (dated by TCRdb to between 2018 and 2020). Libraries were prepared through the immunoSEQ multiplex PCR assay. All of the isolated RNA was reverse transcribed with the High Capacity cDNA Reverse Transcription Kit, so expressed TCRB transcripts were sequenced. What TCRdb holds here is the immuneACCESS table cut down to in-frame rearrangements. Part of the clones is not present; checked against another copy, under half of the missing clones reflect an unresolved V gene, and the others are unexplained. The table for this sample lists fewer than 500,000 clones; about 14% of them were counted only once. The top ten clonotypes cover approximately 0.035% of the sample. Sequences were obtained from naive CD4+ T cells from blood. Interpreted using the paper, the cell subset or site label stands for: true naive CD4+ T cells. These receptors were collected from a man aged 25-45 years in good health.

This clone was counted only a few times. The chain employs TRBV29-1 and TRBJ1-4, with D maybe TRBD1 (6 bases). CDR3 size: 14 residues. Trimming cost V 4 bases and J 5 bases, with 14 bases left between them. Germline loops: CDR1 SQVTM, CDR2 ANQGSEA. Here the CDR3 DNA reads TGCAGCGTTGCCACCCAGGGGTCCAATGAAAAACTGTTTTTT. This gives the protein CSVATQGSNEKLFF. Combining the CDR3 with reference TRBV29-1 and TRBJ1-4 gives the whole variable domain SAVISQKPSRDICQRGTSLTIQCQVDSQVTMMFWYRQQPGQSLTLIATANQGSEATYESGFVIDKFPISRPNLTFSTLTVSNMSPEDSSIYLCSVATQGSNEKLFFGSGTQLSVL.

This rearrangement joins TRBV2 to TRBJ2-7; D remains unclear. Germline values: CDR1 SNHLY, CDR2 FYNNEI. Between the trimmed V and J ends, which lost 2 bases and 4 bases, there was a span of 12 bases. This CDR3 has 14 residues. This CDR3 is CASSEYHTTYEQYF. In DNA, the CDR3 is TGTGCCAGCAGTGAATATCACACGACGTACGAGCAGTACTTC.

The CDR3 sequence: CASSFTGSGEKLFF. The CDR3 DNA reads TGTGCCAGCAGCTTCACAGGGTCGGGTGAAAAACTGTTTTTT. This rearrangement joins TRBV5-4 to TRBJ1-4, with D possibly matching TRBD1 (6 bases). V shed 2 bases and J shed 7 bases, with 12 bases lying between them. The CDR3 length is 14 residues. Germline assignment: CDR1 SGHNT and CDR2 YYREEE (reference sequence).

Only a few counts were recorded for this clone. The gene calls are TRBV5-4 and TRBJ2-6; unclear D gene. The CDR3 runs to 15 residues. CDR1 SGHNT and CDR2 YYREEE come from the germline V gene (reference sequence). V gave up 0 bases and J gave up 7 bases, with 11 bases separating them. The CDR3 coding sequence is TGTGCCAGCAGCTTGGCCCCAGTGGGAGCCAACGTCCTGACTTTC. Residues: CASSLAPVGANVLTF. The variable domain in full, completed from reference TRBV5-4 and TRBJ2-6, reads ETGVTQSPTHLIKTRGQQVTLRCSSQSGHNTVSWYQQALGQGPQFIFQYYREEENGRGNFPPRFSGLQFPNYSSELNVNALELDDSALYLCASSLAPVGANVLTFGAGSRLTVL.

This clone was observed a handful of times. The chain links TRBV4-3 to TRBJ2-3; D is perhaps TRBD1 (6 bases). The CDR3 contains 13 residues. Per the germline V gene, CDR1 is LGHNA and CDR2 is YSLEER. Trimming took 6 bases from V and 8 from J, leaving 15 bases between them. The CDR3 region is CASSSPGQVTQYF. CDR3 DNA: TGCGCCAGCAGTTCCCCGGGACAAGTTACGCAGTATTTT.

This rearrangement joins TRBV30 to TRBJ2-7; D remains ambiguous. The CDR3 runs to 13 residues. The germline gives CDR1 GTSNPN, CDR2 SVGIG (reference sequence). Between the trimmed V and J ends, which lost 1 base and 4 bases, there was a span of 11 bases. The CDR3, as DNA: TGTGCCTGGAGTGCAGACCAATATTACGAGCAGTACGTC. Its translation is CAWSADQYYEQYV.

The J gene is TRBJ2-5, the V gene TRBV11-2, with 12 bases matching TRBD1. The CDR3 runs 17 residues. The germline V gene has CDR1 SGHAT and CDR2 FQNNGV. Trimming took 4 bases from V and 5 from J; bases not matched to a gene: 11. The CDR3 loop is CASSSHRDRGLGETQYF. The CDR3 coding sequence is TGTGCCAGCAGCTCCCACCGGGACAGGGGGCTGGGGGAGACCCAGTACTTC.

The V and J genes are TRBV9 and TRBJ1-1; no firm D call. CDR3 size: 12 residues. Germline assignment: CDR1 SGDLS and CDR2 YYNGEE. V shed 0 bases and J shed 7 bases, with 7 bases lying between them. The CDR3 nucleotides read TGTGCCAGCAGCGTAGGTGACGGTGAAGCTTTCTTT. It encodes CASSVGDGEAFF.

The gene calls are TRBV20-1 and TRBJ2-4; D may be TRBD1 (8 bases). The CDR3 spans 11 residues. Germline V gives CDR1 DFQATT, CDR2 SNEGSKA (reference sequence). The V gene lost 7 bases and the J gene lost 8 bases, with 12 bases spanning the gap. The CDR3 region has the DNA TGCAGTGGAACAGGGGGGGACATTCAGTACTTC. Encoded protein: CSGTGGDIQYF.

The chain is built from TRBV19 and TRBJ1-5, with 12 bases lining up with TRBD1. The V gene end was trimmed by 3 bases and the J gene end by 7 bases; junction bases not matched to a gene: 7. Germline values: CDR1 LNHDA, CDR2 SQIVND (reference sequence). This CDR3 spans 16 amino acids. As DNA, the CDR3 is TGTGCCAGTAGTATTCGGGGACAGGGGGCTAGCCAGCCCCAGCATTTT. Translating gives CASSIRGQGASQPQHF. Combining the CDR3 with reference TRBV19 and TRBJ1-5 gives the whole variable domain DGGITQSPKYLFRKEGQNVTLSCEQNLNHDAMYWYRQDPGQGLRLIYYSQIVNDFQKGDIAEGYSVSREKKESFPLTVTSAQKNPTAFYLCASSIRGQGASQPQHFGDGTRLSIL.